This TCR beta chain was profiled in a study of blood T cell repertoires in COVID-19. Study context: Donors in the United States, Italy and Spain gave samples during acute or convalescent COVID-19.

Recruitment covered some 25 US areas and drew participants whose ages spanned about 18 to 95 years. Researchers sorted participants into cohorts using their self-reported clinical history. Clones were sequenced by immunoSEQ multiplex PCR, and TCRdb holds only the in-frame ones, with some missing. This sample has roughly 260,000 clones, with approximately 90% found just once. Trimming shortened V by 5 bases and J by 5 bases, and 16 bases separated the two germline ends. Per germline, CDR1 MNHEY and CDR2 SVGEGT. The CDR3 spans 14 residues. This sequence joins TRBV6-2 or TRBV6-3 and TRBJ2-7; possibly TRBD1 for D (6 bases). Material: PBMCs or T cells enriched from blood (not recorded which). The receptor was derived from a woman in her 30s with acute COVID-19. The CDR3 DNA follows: TGTGCCAGCAGTCGAGCAGGGGAAATCCACGAGCAGTACTTC. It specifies CASSRAGEIHEQYF.